This TCR beta chain appears in the sequencing data of a study of beta chain features in type 1 diabetes. CDR1 is SGHRS, CDR2 YFSETQ, per germline. V lost 1 base, J lost 1 base, and 8 bases lay in between. The CDR3 consists of 14 residues. Expressed TCRB transcripts were sequenced because the entire RNA isolate underwent reverse transcription. Measured with immunoSEQ multiplex PCR; TCRdb has only the in-frame clones, and not every one. The repertoire holds under 400,000 clones, 10% to 15% seen once, with approximately 0.015% in the top ten. The V gene is TRBV5-1, the J gene TRBJ1-1; D gene unclear. The source material was naive CD4+ T cells from blood. This clonotype originated in a man aged 18 to 35 in good health. In DNA form, the CDR3 reads TGCGCCAGCAGCTTGCGGCAGGAGAACACTGAAGCTTTCTTT. Amino acids: CASSLRQENTEAFF.